Shown below are 19 T cell receptor beta chains from a single sample sequenced in a study of human T cells and chemical hapten exposure. Stated time point: patch test 2, 6 weeks after DPC sensitization. Stated treatment: therapeutic diphenylcyclopropenone sensitization with weekly scalp DPC. In TCRdb, the RACE reads were re-called with MiXCR into one record per CDR3 protein. The top ten hold 3.1% of the sample, which has over 100,000 distinct CDR3 sequences, less than 10% seen once. The specimen comprised whole blood, sampled in connection with sensitization to the hapten diphenylcyclopropenone (DPC). The receptors stem from a woman in her thirties or forties with alopecia areata. Some clones in this sample may be carry-over from other donors' samples.

This clonotype was detected many times. The V and J genes are TRBV20-1 and TRBJ2-5; TRBD2 matches 10 bases. Germline CDR1 and CDR2: DFQATT and SNEGSKA (reference sequence). V dropped 1 base and J dropped 5; count of bases not matched to a gene: 13. This CDR3 comprises 17 residues. CDR3 DNA sequence: TGCAGTGCTAGAGGTCTAGCGGGGGCACGTACCCCGGAGACCCAGTACTTC. Translated: CSARGLAGARTPETQYF.

The sample holds many counts of this clonotype. V usage is TRBV28 and J usage is TRBJ2-3; 8 bases align to TRBD1. This CDR3 is 13 amino acids long. V shed 5 bases and J 10 bases; nucleotides not matched to a gene: 8. Germline CDR1 reads MDHEN; CDR2 reads SYDVKM. The CDR3 region is CASSGGQGGAQYF. CDR3 coding DNA: TGTGCCAGCAGTGGAGGACAGGGCGGCGCGCAGTATTTT.

This clonotype has a count of ten or more. J is TRBJ2-2 and V is TRBV6-4; D unresolved. Germline lookup yields CDR1 MRHNA and CDR2 SNTAGT. V shed 6 bases and J shed 4 bases, with 9 bases lying between them. CDR3 length: 13 residues. In DNA form, the CDR3 reads TGTGCCAGCAGCCTCGACACCACCGGGGAGCTGTTTTTT. Protein: CASSLDTTGELFF.

This clonotype was counted many times. The chain has TRBV20-1 and TRBJ2-1, with D perhaps given as TRBD1 or TRBD2 (6 bases each). The germline V gene has CDR1 DFQATT and CDR2 SNEGSKA (reference sequence). This CDR3 has 13 amino acids. Trimming stripped 1 base from V and 6 bases from J, with 10 bases between. The CDR3 coding sequence is TGCAGTGCTAGAGGACTAGGGGGCAATGAGCAGTTCTTC. Protein: CSARGLGGNEQFF.

A note on this clonotype: The conserved final phenylalanine or tryptophan is absent from the CDR3, which likely points to a read error. It is unclear where the CDR3 begins or ends on the DNA, so no DNA is shown, and the CDR3 is as TCRdb lists it. V gene TRBV4-2 combines with J gene TRBJ1-4; TRBD1 is the table's D call and was not checked against the DNA. The CDR3 has 13 residues if both end residues are counted. Germline V CDR1 and CDR2: LGHNA, YNFKEQ. The CDR3 sequence: CASSQDLTRDPEI.

The J gene is TRBJ1-4, the V gene TRBV7-8, with 7 bases identical to TRBD1. The CDR3 consists of 15 residues. V trimming: 5 bases; J trimming: 0 bases; junction bases outside the gene matches: 3. CDR1 is SGHVS, CDR2 FQNEAQ, per germline. The DNA for the CDR3 is TGTGCCAGCAGCCGGGACAGCTCAACTAATGAAAAACTGTTTTTT. Residues: CASSRDSSTNEKLFF.

The CDR3 nucleotides read TGCAGCGCCGGATCCGGGACTAGCGTAGCCAAAAACATTCAGTACTTC. This codes for CSAGSGTSVAKNIQYF. The rearrangement joins TRBV29-1 to TRBJ2-4; the match to TRBD2 covers 10 bases. This CDR3 contains 16 residues. V dropped 7 bases and J dropped 0; count of bases not matched to a gene: 9. Germline lookup yields CDR1 SQVTM and CDR2 ANQGSEA.

This clonotype was counted many times. The chain combines TRBV10-3 with TRBJ1-6; D remains ambiguous. CDR3 length: 13 amino acids. Germline CDR1 reads ENHRY; CDR2 reads SYGVKD. The V end was cut by 0 bases, the J end by 10 bases, with 7 bases between. CDR3 nucleotides: TGTGCCATCAGTGAGTCCGTGGAGTCACCCCTCCACTTT. It codes for CAISESVESPLHF.

The rearrangement joins TRBV6-4 to TRBJ2-6, with 9 bases matching TRBD2. The CDR3 has 17 amino acids. Trimming took 1 base from V and 0 from J; bases not matched to a gene: 1. Germline loops: CDR1 MRHNA, CDR2 SNTAGT. CDR3 residues: CASSDFSGSSGANVLTF. CDR3 in DNA: TGTGCCAGCAGTGACTTTAGCGGGAGCTCTGGGGCCAACGTCCTGACTTTC.

The sample holds many counts of this clonotype. V and J are TRBV12-3 or TRBV12-4 and TRBJ1-1; D ambiguous. V lost 3 bases, J lost 0 bases, and 5 bases lay in between. This CDR3 is built from 13 residues. CDR3 sequence: CASSFALNTEAFF. The CDR3 nucleotides read TGTGCCAGCAGTTTTGCCTTGAACACTGAAGCTTTCTTT.

This chain uses TRBV18 with TRBJ2-1; 8 nucleotides match TRBD2. The CDR3 runs 16 residues. Per the germline V gene, CDR1 is KGHSH and CDR2 is LQKENI. The junction had 10 bases not matched to a gene; V was cut back by 2 bases and J by 7 bases. The CDR3 nucleotides read TGTGCCAGCTCACCAATTAACGGGGGGGCCGAAAATGAGCAGTTCTTC. It specifies CASSPINGGAENEQFF.

The rearrangement links TRBV18 to TRBJ1-1; no reliable D call. V was shortened by 3 bases and J by 1 base, with 12 bases between the two germline ends. The CDR3 has 15 amino acids. The germline gives CDR1 KGHSH, CDR2 LQKENI. The CDR3 DNA reads TGTGCCAGCTCACCCCGCGAGGGTCAGAACACTGAAGCTTTCTTT. Amino acid sequence: CASSPREGQNTEAFF. Full variable domain (outside the CDR3, taken from reference TRBV18 and TRBJ1-1): NAGVMQNPRHLVRRRGQEARLRCSPMKGHSHVYWYRQLPEEGLKFMVYLQKENIIDESGMPKERFSAEFPKEGPSILRIQQVVRGDSAAYFCASSPREGQNTEAFFGQGTRLTVV.

In this sample, this clonotype turned up many times. V is TRBV20-1 and J is TRBJ1-1; D not certain. Germline CDR1 DFQATT, CDR2 SNEGSKA (reference sequence). Trimming left V 2 bases short and J 3 bases short, with 19 bases between. This CDR3 region has 16 residues. The CDR3 sequence is CSARRRAFESDTEAFF. In nucleotides, the CDR3 is TGCAGTGCTAGACGAAGGGCCTTTGAAAGTGACACTGAAGCTTTCTTT.

In its sample, this clonotype was seen a few times. The chain combines TRBV7-9 with TRBJ2-2; 12 bases are a match to TRBD2. The CDR3 consists of 17 residues. The junction had 8 bases not matched to a gene; V was cut back by 4 bases and J by 5 bases. Germline-derived CDR1 and CDR2 are SEHNR and FQNEAQ (reference sequence). The CDR3 here is CASSYLAGGPLTGELFF. The CDR3 DNA reads TGTGCCAGCAGCTATCTAGCGGGGGGGCCGCTTACCGGGGAGCTGTTTTTT.

The chain is built from TRBV11-2 and TRBJ1-5; D is undetermined. Trimming left V 4 bases short and J 3 bases short, with 7 bases between. Germline assignment: CDR1 SGHAT and CDR2 FQNNGV. The CDR3 has 13 amino acids. CDR3 coding DNA: TGTGCCAGCAGCTCGCAGGTCAATCAGCCCCAGCATTTT. It translates to CASSSQVNQPQHF.

The gene calls are TRBV25-1 and TRBJ2-7, with D perhaps being TRBD1 or TRBD2 (6 bases each). The V end was cut by 2 bases, the J end by 5 bases, with 31 bases between. In germline, CDR1 is MGHDK, CDR2 SYGVNS. The CDR3 totals 20 residues. CDR3 DNA sequence: TGTGCCAGCAGTGAAATGGGGGGCGAGGGAACGGTAATTTCTATCCACGAGCAGTACTTC. Translated: CASSEMGGEGTVISIHEQYF.

This clonotype occurred a few times. The chain is built from TRBV20-1 and TRBJ1-4; 10 positions agree with TRBD1. The CDR3 is 14 amino acids. Germline trimming cut 6 bases from V and 8 bases from J; bases unmatched to any gene: 9. CDR1 and CDR2 from the germline V gene are DFQATT and SNEGSKA (reference sequence). The CDR3 DNA is TGCAGTGCCCGGGGAGGACAGGGGGACGAAAAACTGTTTTTT. Amino acids: CSARGGQGDEKLFF.

This clonotype occurred a few times. This rearrangement joins TRBV7-2 to TRBJ1-2; D possibly corresponds to TRBD1 (5 bases). Germline V gene lookup returns CDR1 SGHTA and CDR2 FQGNSA. The CDR3 runs to 15 residues. V lost 5 bases to trimming and J lost 5 bases, with 18 bases between them. CDR3 sequence reads: CASSQNGGEVYGYTF. As DNA, the CDR3 is TGTGCCAGCAGCCAGAACGGGGGTGAGGTTTATGGCTACACCTTC.

This clonotype was seen ten or more times. The chain joins TRBV6-5 to TRBJ1-1; TRBD1 aligns across 10 bases. Germline V gene lookup returns CDR1 MNHEY and CDR2 SVGAGI. This CDR3 is built from 13 residues. Germline trimming cut 10 bases from V and 5 bases from J; bases unmatched to any gene: 7. The CDR3 coding sequence is TGTGCCACCAGGACAGGGGGGGATACTGAAGCTTTCTTT. It is translated as CATRTGGDTEAFF.